The present entry profiles one T cell receptor beta chain with its context. The specificity of this receptor is unknown. Base quality data are lacking; no much larger clone is found one base away. V is pared back by 3 bases and J by 3 bases, with 12 bases lying between the germline termini. For CDR1 and CDR2, the germline V gene lists MDHEN and SYDVKM. The CDR3 covers 15 residues, taking in both the cysteine and the phenylalanine. Solely the CDR3 DNA is kept, with 45 bases framed from the first base. The data were obtained in a study of T cell changes during pregnancy in multiple sclerosis (dated by TCRdb to between 2019 and 2020). Some background on the complete study: The study looked at changes in the T cell repertoire across pregnancy in women with multiple sclerosis.

The method was the immunoSEQ multiplex PCR assay. The table comes from immuneACCESS by way of TCRdb, which keeps in-frame sequences with V and J called. Part of the clones is missing from these tables; in studies checked, under half for an unresolved V gene and the rest for unknown reasons. Present in this sample are around 69,000 clones, about 92% of which were seen just once. The ten biggest clones cover under 2.5% of the sample. Sequencing used peripheral blood, obtained in the first trimester of pregnancy. The TCR was taken from a female donor with multiple sclerosis, enrolled in a pregnancy study. The chain uses TRBV28 and TRBJ1-5, with the D gene call left open. The nucleotides are TGTGCCAGCAGTTTTTCAGGAGGAAACAATCAGCCCCAGCATTTT. This is translated as CASSFSGGNNQPQHF.